The clone carrying this T cell receptor beta chain was observed a single time. These data are taken from a study of blood T cell repertoires in COVID-19. Background on the study: Nucleic acid was either cDNA or gDNA, and it came from T cells, B-cell-depleted T cells, or PBMCs.

How the authors handled the data: From reference gene primer amplification, estimates of nucleated cell counts were derived. Some clones are missing from TCRdb's copy, which holds only in-frame ones; the method was immunoSEQ multiplex PCR. V, J and clone size derive from that table, while D and trimming were established from the DNA sequence. In the table there are approximately 230,000 clones, roughly 87% of which are singletons. Participant ages covered about 18 to 89 years across about 22 US areas. This clonotype originated in a woman in her twenties or thirties with acute COVID-19. The sample taken for sequencing was PBMCs or T cells enriched from blood (not recorded which).

The chain's CDR3 is CASIGRVARQPQHF. CDR3 nucleotides: TGTGCCAGCATAGGCAGGGTGGCCCGTCAGCCCCAGCATTTT. The chain combines TRBV28 with TRBJ1-5; perhaps TRBD1 as D (5 bases). The CDR3 consists of 14 residues. Germline V gene data show CDR1 as MDHEN and CDR2 as SYDVKM. V was cut by 7 bases and J by 6 bases, with 16 bases left in between. The variable domain in full, with the rest retrieved from reference TRBV28 and TRBJ1-5, is DVKVTQSSRYLVKRTGEKVFLECVQDMDHENMFWYRQDPGLGLRLIYFSYDVKMKEKGDIPEGYSVSREKKERFSLILESASTNQTSMYLCASIGRVARQPQHFGDGTRLSIL.